This T cell receptor (beta chain) was recovered during a study of Graves' ophthalmopathy and Graves' hyperthyroidism. As for the study in general: Peripheral blood sampling preceded any treatment and occurred at initial diagnosis.

This clonotype was observed a handful of times. What it recognizes is unknown. Its ends do not fully match the called genes, so a read error is possible. The V gene's germline CDR1 is LNHDA and CDR2 SQIVND (reference sequence). The CDR3 is 14 residues long. Study-wide findings and caveats: Most thyroid-expanded clonotypes exceeding 0.001 frequency were also found in blood. Ophthalmopathy progression predictions by the model showed around 72% specificity and roughly 71% sensitivity.

RNA transcripts served as template for amplifying TCR beta CDR3 sequences. The first round was an RT-PCR with HTBI primers, and the second round was a multiplex PCR. TCRdb reprocessed the multiplex PCR reads via MiXCR and lists one record per CDR3 protein. The sample shows tens of thousands of distinct CDR3 sequences, roughly 50% of them seen only once. This TCR was recovered from an adult woman with stable Graves' hyperthyroidism. The chain carries TRBV19 and TRBJ1-4; tentatively, D is TRBD1 (5 bases). The sample taken for sequencing was peripheral blood. CDR3 protein: CASSIAGLGGKLSF. The CDR3 DNA sequence: TGTGCCAGTAGTATTGCGGGATTGGGGGGAAAACTGTCTTTT.